This T cell receptor beta chain was retrieved from a study of blood T cell repertoires in COVID-19. Background on the study: The origin of the acute and convalescent COVID-19 samples was the United States, Italy and Spain. T cells, B-cell-depleted T cells, or PBMCs provided the cDNA or gDNA that served as material.

Original handling: Using reference gene primer amplification, nucleated cell counts were estimated. TCRdb's copy holds only in-frame clones and misses some; the assay was immunoSEQ multiplex PCR. That table supplies the V and J calls and clone size; D and trimming were determined from the DNA. Among around 100,000 clones listed, around 83% were seen once. The CDR3 is made up of 14 amino acids. J was trimmed by 5 bases and V by 4 bases; bases with no gene match: 4. In germline, CDR1 is LGHDT, CDR2 YNNKEL (reference sequence). This TCR came from a man aged 65 to 79 with acute or convalescent COVID-19. J is TRBJ1-2 and V is TRBV3-1 (or the pseudogene TRBV3-2); 10 bases are shared with TRBD1. The sequencing input was peripheral blood. For the CDR3, the DNA is TGTGCCAGCAGCCCGACAGGGGGCGGGTATGGCTACACCTTC. It translates to CASSPTGGGYGYTF.